This T cell receptor beta chain was obtained from a study of identical twins. The CDR3 spans 14 residues. Trimming left V 8 bases short and J 7 bases short, with 20 bases between. In germline, CDR1 is MNHNY, CDR2 SVGAGI (reference sequence). TCRdb itself ran the 5' RACE reads through MiXCR, one entry per CDR3 protein. The table includes 1.5 million or so distinct CDR3 sequences, about 31% detected once. This clonotype was detected a few times. The genes are TRBV6-6 and TRBJ1-1; no reliable D call. Material: cord blood. This receptor was identified in a newborn girl in good health. The CDR3 DNA reads TGTGCCAGCCTAGACCCTGGGCAGCTCCTTGAAGCTTTCTTT. Protein sequence: CASLDPGQLLEAFF.